The 25 T cell receptor beta chains below all came from one sample that was sequenced in a study of blood T cell repertoires in COVID-19. The repertoire was sequenced with immunoSEQ multiplex PCR; TCRdb's copy has only in-frame clones and lacks some. The data hold under 300,000 clones, with 80% to 90% observed a single time. Input material: peripheral blood. Source of these receptors: a middle-aged woman who had recovered from COVID-19.

The gene calls are TRBV3-1 (or the pseudogene TRBV3-2) and TRBJ1-1; D remains unclear. The V gene lost 5 bases and the J gene lost 3 bases, with 10 bases spanning the gap. The V gene's germline CDR1 is LGHDT and CDR2 YNNKEL (reference sequence). CDR3 size: 13 residues. In nucleotides, the CDR3 is TGTGCCAGCAGCTTTTTTCCATACACTGAAGCTTTCTTT. Translating it yields CASSFFPYTEAFF.

The J gene is TRBJ2-2, the V gene TRBV11-2; 12 bases fit TRBD2. Per germline, CDR1 SGHAT and CDR2 FQNNGV. The CDR3 loop spans 15 amino acids. V lost 6 bases, J lost 6 bases, and 5 bases stayed unmatched. The CDR3 DNA follows: TGTGCCAGCAGTCGTCTAGCGGGAGGGCCCGGGGAGCTGTTTTTT. Residues: CASSRLAGGPGELFF.

The chain uses TRBV2 and TRBJ1-1; D unresolved. This CDR3 has 13 amino acids. The germline V and J ends were trimmed by 4 bases and 0 bases, with 6 bases remaining between them. Germline CDR1 SNHLY, CDR2 FYNNEI. CDR3 nucleotides: TGTGCCAGCAGTGGACTCCTGAACACTGAAGCTTTCTTT. Residues: CASSGLLNTEAFF.

This clone was observed once. This chain connects TRBV9 to TRBJ2-2; perhaps TRBD1 as D (5 bases). The CDR3 sequence is 17 residues long. V lost 0 bases and J 0 bases, leaving 12 bases between the germline ends. Germline CDR1 is SGDLS and CDR2 is YYNGEE. The CDR3 sequence: CASSVGGRPANTGELFF. The DNA of the CDR3 is TGTGCCAGCAGCGTAGGGGGCCGGCCGGCGAACACCGGGGAGCTGTTTTTT.

The chain carries TRBV3-1 (or the pseudogene TRBV3-2) and TRBJ2-3; 11 nucleotides agree with TRBD2. The CDR3 runs to 16 residues. V lost 5 bases and J lost 2; bases outside the gene matches: 6. Looked up from germline, CDR1 is LGHDT and CDR2 is YNNKEL (reference sequence). CDR3 nucleotides: TGTGCCAGCAGCAAGGGGACTAGCGGTAACACAGATACGCAGTATTTT. Amino acids: CASSKGTSGNTDTQYF.

A single count supports this clone. The V gene is TRBV6-5, the J gene TRBJ1-2; 9 nucleotides agree with TRBD1. V shed 2 bases, J shed 8 bases, and the junction held 6 bases outside the gene matches. The CDR3 is made up of 14 amino acids. The germline V gene has CDR1 MNHEY and CDR2 SVGAGI. CDR3 loop: CASSYPGQGGGYTF. CDR3 DNA: TGTGCCAGCAGTTACCCGGGACAGGGCGGAGGCTACACCTTC.

The chain couples TRBV5-8 to TRBJ1-2, with 9 bases identical to TRBD1. CDR3 length: 14 amino acids. Germline trimming cut 5 bases from V and 4 bases from J; bases unmatched to any gene: 6. The germline CDR1 and CDR2 sequences are SGHTS and YDEGEE. The CDR3 sequence is CASRRDRASYGYTF. CDR3 in DNA: TGTGCCAGCAGGCGGGACAGGGCGAGCTATGGCTACACCTTC.

This sequence joins TRBV19 and TRBJ2-3; TRBD1 matches at 8 bases. The CDR3 length is 14 residues. V was pared by 5 bases and J by 4 bases, with 5 bases of the junction left unmatched. Germline V gene data show CDR1 as LNHDA and CDR2 as SQIVND (reference sequence). The CDR3 loop reads CASSQGAKADTQYF. The CDR3 bases are TGTGCCAGTAGTCAGGGGGCGAAGGCAGATACGCAGTATTTT.

The V call is TRBV7-8, the J call TRBJ1-5; D perhaps matches TRBD1 (6 bases). This CDR3 has 14 residues. Deletions cut 5 bases from V and 3 bases from J, with 11 bases between. Germline loops: CDR1 SGHVS, CDR2 FQNEAQ. CDR3 loop: CASSRGQSNQPQHF. The CDR3 DNA sequence: TGTGCCAGCAGCCGAGGACAGTCCAATCAGCCCCAGCATTTT.

V is TRBV27 and J is TRBJ2-7; 11 positions match TRBD1. Germline V gene sequence: CDR1 MNHEY, CDR2 SMNVEV (reference sequence). V lost 5 bases and J lost 3; bases outside the gene matches: 3. The length of the CDR3 is 14 residues. CDR3 protein: CASSPGTGGYEQYF. In nucleotides, the CDR3 is TGTGCCAGCAGTCCCGGGACAGGGGGCTACGAGCAGTACTTC.

CDR3 sequence: CATSEPAGSATTGELFF. CDR3 coding DNA: TGTGCCACCAGTGAACCAGCCGGGAGCGCCACAACCGGGGAGCTGTTTTTT. The rearrangement joins TRBV24-1 to TRBJ2-2, with D perhaps TRBD2 (6 bases). This CDR3 is 17 amino acids long. Germline V gene data show CDR1 as KGHDR and CDR2 as SFDVKD. V lost 4 bases and J 5 bases, leaving 19 bases between the germline ends.

The chain employs TRBV27 and TRBJ2-7; 8 positions match TRBD2. Germline assignment: CDR1 MNHEY and CDR2 SMNVEV (reference sequence). The CDR3 spans 15 residues. The V gene end was trimmed by 6 bases and the J gene end by 3 bases; junction bases not matched to a gene: 10. DNA for the CDR3: TGTGCCAGCAGCCCCGCGGGGGGTCAAAGCTACGAGCAGTACGTC. This translates into CASSPAGGQSYEQYV.

This chain uses TRBV5-1 with TRBJ1-2; D may be TRBD1 (6 bases). The CDR3 consists of 14 residues. V lost 0 bases, J lost 7 bases, and 13 bases lay in between. Germline-derived CDR1 and CDR2 are SGHRS and YFSETQ. CDR3: CASSLVTGPGGYTF. CDR3 nucleotide sequence: TGCGCCAGCAGCTTGGTAACAGGGCCGGGTGGCTACACCTTC.

The gene calls are TRBV7-2 and TRBJ1-6, with D uncertain. The germline V and J ends were trimmed by 5 bases and 7 bases, with 15 bases remaining between them. Germline loops: CDR1 SGHTA, CDR2 FQGNSA. The CDR3 length is 15 residues. The CDR3 sequence: CASSPLTELNSPLHF. CDR3 nucleotides: TGTGCCAGCAGCCCCCTCACCGAGTTGAATTCACCCCTCCACTTT.

The chain couples TRBV24-1 to TRBJ2-3, with D unresolved. Germline V gene data show CDR1 as KGHDR and CDR2 as SFDVKD. The V and J ends lost 3 bases and 4 bases respectively, with 4 bases between them. The length of the CDR3 is 12 residues. CDR3 in DNA: TGTGCCACCAGTGATCGGGCAGATACGCAGTATTTT. It is translated as CATSDRADTQYF.

The V call is TRBV3-1 (or the pseudogene TRBV3-2), the J call TRBJ2-1; no reliable D call. The CDR3 length is 15 residues. Trimming cost V 1 base and J 7 bases, with 14 bases left between them. Per germline, CDR1 LGHDT and CDR2 YNNKEL (reference sequence). The CDR3 nucleotides are TGTGCCAGCAGCCAAGGGAATATTCCACAGAATGAGCAGTTCTTC. Translating it yields CASSQGNIPQNEQFF.

The chain recombines TRBV5-6 with TRBJ1-6; no definite D call. The germline gives CDR1 SGHDT, CDR2 YYEEEE. This CDR3 comprises 15 residues. Trimming left V 2 bases short and J 9 bases short, with 15 bases between. The CDR3 here is CASSLIGSEVSPLHF. DNA of the CDR3: TGTGCCAGCAGCTTAATCGGCTCAGAGGTTTCACCCCTCCACTTT.

The chain couples TRBV5-6 to TRBJ2-3; D remains ambiguous. This CDR3 has 11 amino acids. Trimming shortened V by 6 bases and J by 1 base, and 3 bases separated the two germline ends. The V gene's germline CDR1 is SGHDT and CDR2 YYEEEE. As DNA, the CDR3 is TGTGCCAGCAAGCGCACAGATACGCAGTATTTT. Translation: CASKRTDTQYF.

The chain carries TRBV2 and TRBJ2-3; D may be TRBD2 (5 bases). CDR3 length: 13 residues. The germline V gene encodes CDR1 SNHLY and CDR2 FYNNEI. V shed 8 bases and J shed 3 bases, with 12 bases lying between them. CDR3 DNA sequence: TGTGCCAGCCACGGCTGGGAGACAGATACGCAGTATTTT. Translation gives CASHGWETDTQYF.

This clone was recorded only once. The V gene is TRBV19, the J gene TRBJ1-1, with D possibly TRBD1 on 5 matching bases. Germline V gives CDR1 LNHDA, CDR2 SQIVND (reference sequence). V gave up 3 bases and J gave up 2 bases, with 7 bases separating them. CDR3 size: 13 residues. In nucleotides, the CDR3 is TGTGCCAGTAGTATTCGGACAAACACTGAAGCTTTCTTT. Translation gives CASSIRTNTEAFF.

This clone was seen a handful of times. The chain is built from TRBV2 and TRBJ2-5; TRBD2 matches at 8 bases. Germline V gene lookup returns CDR1 SNHLY and CDR2 FYNNEI. This CDR3 is 14 amino acids long. V dropped 5 bases and J dropped 7; count of bases not matched to a gene: 9. This CDR3 is CASSPRTSTGTQYF. The CDR3 DNA is TGTGCCAGCAGTCCCCGGACTAGCACGGGGACCCAGTACTTC. Variable domain in full (rest from reference TRBV2 and TRBJ2-5): EPEVTQTPSHQVTQMGQEVILRCVPISNHLYFYWYRQILGQKVEFLVSFYNNEISEKSEIFDDQFSVERPDGSNFTLKIRSTKLEDSAMYFCASSPRTSTGTQYFGPGTRLLVL.

This clone has just one count. The rearrangement uses TRBV27 and TRBJ2-6, with D possibly being TRBD1 (6 bases). CDR1 is MNHEY and CDR2 is SMNVEV in the germline V gene (reference sequence). This CDR3 is 15 amino acids long. The V end lost 2 bases, the J end lost 2 bases, and 7 bases lay between the germline ends. CDR3 nucleotides: TGTGCCAGCAGTTTACCAGGGGCTGGGGCCAACGTCCTGACTTTC. Protein: CASSLPGAGANVLTF.

The chain uses TRBV10-3 and TRBJ2-7, with unresolved D. The germline CDR1 and CDR2 sequences are ENHRY and SYGVKD. Trimming took 3 bases from V and 4 from J, leaving 19 bases between them. The CDR3 totals 16 residues. The CDR3: CAISDPPQRPVYEQYV. DNA for the CDR3: TGTGCCATCAGTGACCCCCCCCAGCGTCCTGTTTACGAGCAGTACGTC.

V is TRBV4-3 and J is TRBJ2-7; a weak D match, TRBD2 (6 bases). Germline assignment: CDR1 LGHNA and CDR2 YSLEER. This CDR3 contains 16 residues. Trimming took 4 bases from V and 2 from J, leaving 18 bases between them. The CDR3 sequence is CASSLTSGTGAYEQYV. CDR3 DNA: TGCGCCAGCAGCCTTACATCCGGGACGGGAGCCTACGAGCAGTACGTC.

V usage is TRBV7-9 and J usage is TRBJ2-2; a weak D match, TRBD2 (6 bases). The germline V gene has CDR1 SEHNR and CDR2 FQNEAQ (reference sequence). This CDR3 comprises 16 residues. V lost 5 bases and J 1 base, leaving 14 bases between the germline ends. CDR3 in DNA: TGTGCCAGCAGCCCGAGTTGGCGGGAGAACACCGGGGAGCTGTTTTTT. Protein: CASSPSWRENTGELFF.